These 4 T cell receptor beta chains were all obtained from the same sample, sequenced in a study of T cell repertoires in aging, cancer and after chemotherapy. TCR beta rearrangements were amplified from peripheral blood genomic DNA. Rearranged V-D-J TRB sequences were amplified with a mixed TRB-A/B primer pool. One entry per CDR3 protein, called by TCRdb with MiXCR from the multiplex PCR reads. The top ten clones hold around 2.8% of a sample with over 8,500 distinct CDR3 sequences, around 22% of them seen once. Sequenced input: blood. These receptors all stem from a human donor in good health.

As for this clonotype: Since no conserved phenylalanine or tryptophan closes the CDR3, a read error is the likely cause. The CDR3 reads CASSLDNSGRKSYEQYL. The CDR3 coding sequence is TGTGCCAGCAGTTTAGACAATAGCGGGAGGAAAAGCTACGAGCAGTACCTC. The V call is TRBV28, the J call TRBJ2-7; 10 nucleotides agree with TRBD2. The V gene's germline CDR1 is MDHEN and CDR2 SYDVKM. The CDR3 loop spans 17 amino acids. The V and J ends lost 2 bases and 3 bases, in that order; junction bases with no gene match: 10.

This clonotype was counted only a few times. This CDR3 reads CASSPVRGSVGYTF. The CDR3 DNA reads TGTGCCAGCAGCCCCGTGCGGGGGTCCGTCGGCTACACCTTC. This chain uses TRBV14 with TRBJ1-2, with a possible D match to TRBD1 (5 bases). The CDR3 contains 14 residues. The V gene lost 4 bases and the J gene lost 8 bases, with 17 bases spanning the gap. Germline loops: CDR1 SGHDN, CDR2 FVKESK.

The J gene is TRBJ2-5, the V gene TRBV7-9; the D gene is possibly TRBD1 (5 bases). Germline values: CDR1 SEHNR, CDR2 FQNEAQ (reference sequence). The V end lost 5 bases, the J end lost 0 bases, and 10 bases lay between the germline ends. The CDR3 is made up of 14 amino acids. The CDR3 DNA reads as TGTGCCAGCAGCCCACAGGTGTACCAAGAGACCCAGTACTTC. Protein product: CASSPQVYQETQYF.

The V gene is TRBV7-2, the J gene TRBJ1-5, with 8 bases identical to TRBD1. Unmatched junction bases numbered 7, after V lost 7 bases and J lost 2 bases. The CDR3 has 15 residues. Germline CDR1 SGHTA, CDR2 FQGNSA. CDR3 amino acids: CASTISGGGNQPQHF. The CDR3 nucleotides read TGTGCCAGCACCATTTCAGGGGGCGGCAATCAGCCCCAGCATTTT.